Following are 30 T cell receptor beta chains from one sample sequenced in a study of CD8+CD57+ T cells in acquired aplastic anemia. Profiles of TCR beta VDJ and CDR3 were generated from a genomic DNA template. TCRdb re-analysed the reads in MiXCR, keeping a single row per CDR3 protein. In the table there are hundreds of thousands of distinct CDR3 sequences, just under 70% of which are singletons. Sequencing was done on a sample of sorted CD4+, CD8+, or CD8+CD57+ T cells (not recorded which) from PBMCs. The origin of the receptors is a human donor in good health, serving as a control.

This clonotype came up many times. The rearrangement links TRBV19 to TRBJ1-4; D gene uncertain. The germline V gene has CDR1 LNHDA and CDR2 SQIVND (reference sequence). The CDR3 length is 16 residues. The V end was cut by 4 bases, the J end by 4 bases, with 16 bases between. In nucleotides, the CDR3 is TGTGCCAGTAGTAACCTACGTCGCCAGTATAATGAAAAACTGTTTTTT. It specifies CASSNLRRQYNEKLFF.

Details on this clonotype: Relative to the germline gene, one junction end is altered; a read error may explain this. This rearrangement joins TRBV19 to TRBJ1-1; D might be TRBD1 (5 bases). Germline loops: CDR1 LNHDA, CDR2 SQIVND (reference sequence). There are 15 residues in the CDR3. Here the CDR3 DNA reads TGTGCCAGTAGTCAAGATAGGCAGGGAGGCTCTGAAGAGTTCTTC. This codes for CASSQDRQGGSEEFF.

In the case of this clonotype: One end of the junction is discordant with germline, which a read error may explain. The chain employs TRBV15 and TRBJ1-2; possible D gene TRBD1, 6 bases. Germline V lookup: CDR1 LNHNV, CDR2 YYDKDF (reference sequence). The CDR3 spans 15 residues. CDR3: CATSPDRSANYGYNF. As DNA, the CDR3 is TGTGCCACCAGCCCTGACAGGTCAGCGAACTATGGCTACAATTTC.

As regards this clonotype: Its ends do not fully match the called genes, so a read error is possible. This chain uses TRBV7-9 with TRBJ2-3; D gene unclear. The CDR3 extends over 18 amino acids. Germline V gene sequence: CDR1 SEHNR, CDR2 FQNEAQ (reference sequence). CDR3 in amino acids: CASSLRLDRHRQSDTQYF. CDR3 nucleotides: TGTGCTAGCAGCCTCCGGTTGGATCGACACCGGCAATCAGATACGCAGTATTTT. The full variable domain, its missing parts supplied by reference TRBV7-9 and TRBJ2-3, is DTGVSQNPRHKITKRGQNVTFRCDPISEHNRLYWYRQTLGQGPEFLTYFQNEAQLEKSRLLSDRFSAERPKGSFSTLEIQRTEQGDSAMYLCASSLRLDRHRQSDTQYFGPGTRLTVL.

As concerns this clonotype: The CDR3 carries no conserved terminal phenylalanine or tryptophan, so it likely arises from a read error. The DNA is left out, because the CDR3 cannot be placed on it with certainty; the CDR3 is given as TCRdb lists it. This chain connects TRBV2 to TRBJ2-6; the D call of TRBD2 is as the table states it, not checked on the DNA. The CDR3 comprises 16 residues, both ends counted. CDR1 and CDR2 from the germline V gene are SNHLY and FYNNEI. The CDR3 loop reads CASSFGPSAGANLRAV.

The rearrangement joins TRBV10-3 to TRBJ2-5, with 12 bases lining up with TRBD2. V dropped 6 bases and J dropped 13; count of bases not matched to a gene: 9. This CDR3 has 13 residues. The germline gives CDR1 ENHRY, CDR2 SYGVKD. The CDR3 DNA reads TGTGCCATCAGGTCTAGCGGGGGGGGGGCTGCGTACTTC. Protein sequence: CAIRSSGGGAAYF.

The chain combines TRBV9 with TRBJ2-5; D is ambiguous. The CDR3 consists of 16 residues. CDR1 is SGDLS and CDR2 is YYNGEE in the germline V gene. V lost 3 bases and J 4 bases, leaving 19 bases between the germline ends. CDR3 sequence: CASSGDGLGIPETQYF. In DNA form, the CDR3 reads TGTGCCAGCAGCGGAGATGGGCTAGGTATACCAGAGACCCAGTACTTC.

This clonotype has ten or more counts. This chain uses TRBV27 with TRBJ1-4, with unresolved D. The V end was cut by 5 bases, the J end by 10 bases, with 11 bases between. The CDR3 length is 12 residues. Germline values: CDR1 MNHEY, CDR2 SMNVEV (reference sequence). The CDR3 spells CASSPLQGKLFF. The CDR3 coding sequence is TGTGCCAGCAGTCCCTTACAAGGAAAACTGTTTTTT.

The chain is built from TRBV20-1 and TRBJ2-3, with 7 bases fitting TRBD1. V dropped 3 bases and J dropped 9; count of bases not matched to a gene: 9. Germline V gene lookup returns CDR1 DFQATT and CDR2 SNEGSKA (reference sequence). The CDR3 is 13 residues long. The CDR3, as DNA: TGCAGTGCTAGCCGAAGTAGACAGGGAACGCAGTATTTT. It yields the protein CSASRSRQGTQYF.

CDR3 protein: CRVSPGQRDEQFF. In DNA, the CDR3 is TGCAGAGTTTCGCCGGGACAAAGGGATGAGCAGTTCTTC. J is TRBJ2-1 and V is TRBV29-1, with D perhaps matching TRBD1 (6 bases). Germline V gene sequence: CDR1 SQVTM, CDR2 ANQGSEA. The CDR3 sequence is 13 residues long.

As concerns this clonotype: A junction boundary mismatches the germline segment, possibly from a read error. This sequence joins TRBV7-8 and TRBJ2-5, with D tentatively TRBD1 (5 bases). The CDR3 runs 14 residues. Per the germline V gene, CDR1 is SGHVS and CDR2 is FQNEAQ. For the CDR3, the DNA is TGTGCCAGCAGCTTAGCAGGGGTCGCAGATACGCAGTATTTC. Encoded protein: CASSLAGVADTQYF. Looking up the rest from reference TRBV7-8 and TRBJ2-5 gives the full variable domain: GAGVSQSPRYKVAKRGQDVALRCDPISGHVSLFWYQQALGQGPEFLTYFQNEAQLDKSGLPSDRFFAERPEGSVSTLKIQRTQQEDSAVYLCASSLAGVADTQYFGPGTRLLVL.

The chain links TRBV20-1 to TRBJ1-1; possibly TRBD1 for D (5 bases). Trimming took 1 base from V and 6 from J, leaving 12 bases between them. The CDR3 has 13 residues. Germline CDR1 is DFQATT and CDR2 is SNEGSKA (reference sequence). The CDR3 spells CSARAGGGPEAFF. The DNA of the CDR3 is TGCAGTGCTAGAGCTGGGGGAGGGCCTGAAGCTTTCTTT.

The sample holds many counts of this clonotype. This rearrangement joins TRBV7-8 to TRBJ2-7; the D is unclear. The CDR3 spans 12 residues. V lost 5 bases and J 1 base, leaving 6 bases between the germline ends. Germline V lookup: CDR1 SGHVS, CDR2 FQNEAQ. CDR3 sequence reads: CASSPFSYEQYF. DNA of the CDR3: TGTGCCAGCAGCCCCTTTTCCTACGAGCAGTACTTC.

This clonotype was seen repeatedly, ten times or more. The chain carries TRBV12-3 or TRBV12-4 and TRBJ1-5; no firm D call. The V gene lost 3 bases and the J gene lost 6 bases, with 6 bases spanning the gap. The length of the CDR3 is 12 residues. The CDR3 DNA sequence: TGTGCCAGCAGTTTTCAGTCTCAGCCCCAGCATTTT. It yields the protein CASSFQSQPQHF.

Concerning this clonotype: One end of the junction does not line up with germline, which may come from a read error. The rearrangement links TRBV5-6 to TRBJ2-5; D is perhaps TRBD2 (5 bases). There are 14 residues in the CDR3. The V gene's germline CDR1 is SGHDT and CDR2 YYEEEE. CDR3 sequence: CASSLDGVGETQYF. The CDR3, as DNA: TGCGCCAGCAGTCTTGACGGGGTCGGAGAGACCCAGTACTTC.

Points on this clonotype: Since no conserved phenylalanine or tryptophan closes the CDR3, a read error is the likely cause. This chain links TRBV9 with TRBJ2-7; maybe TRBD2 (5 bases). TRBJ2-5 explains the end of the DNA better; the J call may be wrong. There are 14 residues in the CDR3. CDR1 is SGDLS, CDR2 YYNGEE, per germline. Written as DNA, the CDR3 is TGTGCCAGCAGCGTAGCTGGACGGGGTGAGACCCAGTACTCC. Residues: CASSVAGRGETQYS.

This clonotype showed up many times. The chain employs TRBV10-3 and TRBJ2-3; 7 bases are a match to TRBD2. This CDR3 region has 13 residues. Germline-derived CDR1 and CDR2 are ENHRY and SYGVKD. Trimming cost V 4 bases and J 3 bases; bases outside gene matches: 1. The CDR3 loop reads CAISGEGTDTQYF. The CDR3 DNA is TGTGCCATCAGTGGGGAGGGGACAGATACGCAGTATTTT.

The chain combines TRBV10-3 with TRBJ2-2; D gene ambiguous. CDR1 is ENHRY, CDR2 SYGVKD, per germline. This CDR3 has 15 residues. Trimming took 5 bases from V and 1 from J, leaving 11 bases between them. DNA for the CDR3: TGTGCCATCAGTTTTGGGATGATGAACACCGGGGAGCTGTTTTTT. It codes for CAISFGMMNTGELFF.

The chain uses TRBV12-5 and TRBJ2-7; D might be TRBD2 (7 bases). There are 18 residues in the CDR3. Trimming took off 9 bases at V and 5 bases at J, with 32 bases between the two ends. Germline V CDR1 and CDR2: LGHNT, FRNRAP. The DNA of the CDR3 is TGTGCTAGCGGCTTGGTCGGCTCAGTGGGGGGGGGCTTGGACGAGCAGTACTTC. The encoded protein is CASGLVGSVGGGLDEQYF.

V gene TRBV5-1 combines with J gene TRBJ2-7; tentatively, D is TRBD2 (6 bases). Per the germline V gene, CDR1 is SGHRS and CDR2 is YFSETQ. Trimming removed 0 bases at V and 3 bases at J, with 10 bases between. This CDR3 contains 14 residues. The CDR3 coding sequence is TGCGCCAGCAGCTTGGGCACTAGCCTCTACGAGCAGTACTTC. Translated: CASSLGTSLYEQYF.

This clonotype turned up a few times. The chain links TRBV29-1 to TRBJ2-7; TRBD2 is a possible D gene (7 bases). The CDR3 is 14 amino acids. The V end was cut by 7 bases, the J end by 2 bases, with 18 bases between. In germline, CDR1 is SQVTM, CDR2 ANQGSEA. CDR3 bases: TGCAGCGCTAGGATGGGGGGGCAAACCTACGAGCAGTACTTC. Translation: CSARMGGQTYEQYF.

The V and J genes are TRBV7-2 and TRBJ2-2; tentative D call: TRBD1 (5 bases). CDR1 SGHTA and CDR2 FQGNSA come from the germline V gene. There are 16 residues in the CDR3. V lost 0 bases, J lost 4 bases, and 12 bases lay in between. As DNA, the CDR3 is TGTGCCAGCAGCTTAGCGGACAATTCCTCCACCGGGGAGCTGTTTTTT. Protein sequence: CASSLADNSSTGELFF.

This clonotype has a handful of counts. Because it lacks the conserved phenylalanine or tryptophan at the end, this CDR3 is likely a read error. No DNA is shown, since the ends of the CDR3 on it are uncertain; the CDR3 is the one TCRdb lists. The CDR3: CASSVQTS. The gene calls are TRBV7-6 and TRBJ2-6. The CDR3 is made up of 8 amino acids, end residues included. CDR1 and CDR2 (germline): SGHVS, FNYEAQ.

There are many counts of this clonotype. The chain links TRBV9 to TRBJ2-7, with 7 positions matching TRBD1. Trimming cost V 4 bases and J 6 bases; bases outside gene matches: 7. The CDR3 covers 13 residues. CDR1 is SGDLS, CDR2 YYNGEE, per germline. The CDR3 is CASSPYRGFEQYF. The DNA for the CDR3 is TGTGCCAGCAGCCCATACAGGGGTTTCGAGCAGTACTTC.

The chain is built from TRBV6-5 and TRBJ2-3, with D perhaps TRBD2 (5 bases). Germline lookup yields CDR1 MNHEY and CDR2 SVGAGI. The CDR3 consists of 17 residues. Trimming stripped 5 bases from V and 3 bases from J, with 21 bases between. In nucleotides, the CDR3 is TGTGCCAGCAGTCACTGGACTCTAGGGATAGGGACAGATACGCAGTATTTT. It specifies CASSHWTLGIGTDTQYF.

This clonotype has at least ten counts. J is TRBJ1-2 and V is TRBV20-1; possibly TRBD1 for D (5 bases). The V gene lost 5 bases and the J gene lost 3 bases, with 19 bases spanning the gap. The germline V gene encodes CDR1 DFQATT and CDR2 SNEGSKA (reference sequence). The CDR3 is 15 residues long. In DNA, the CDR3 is TGCAGTGCTCCTCCGGATACCTGGGGGGACTATGGCTACACCTTC. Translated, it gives CSAPPDTWGDYGYTF.

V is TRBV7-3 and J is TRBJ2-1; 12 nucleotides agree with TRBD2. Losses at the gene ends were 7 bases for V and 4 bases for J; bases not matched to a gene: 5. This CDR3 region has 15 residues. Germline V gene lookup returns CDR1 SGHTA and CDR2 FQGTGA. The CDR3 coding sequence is TGTGCCAGCACCCCTAGCGGGGGGGAATACAATGAGCAGTTCTTC. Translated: CASTPSGGEYNEQFF.

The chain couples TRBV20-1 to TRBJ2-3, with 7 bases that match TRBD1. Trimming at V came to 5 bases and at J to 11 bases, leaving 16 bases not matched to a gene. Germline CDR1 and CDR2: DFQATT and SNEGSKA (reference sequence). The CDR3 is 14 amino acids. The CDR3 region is CSAEGARSYNEQYF. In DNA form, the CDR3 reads TGCAGTGCTGAGGGGGCTAGGTCCTACAATGAGCAGTATTTT.

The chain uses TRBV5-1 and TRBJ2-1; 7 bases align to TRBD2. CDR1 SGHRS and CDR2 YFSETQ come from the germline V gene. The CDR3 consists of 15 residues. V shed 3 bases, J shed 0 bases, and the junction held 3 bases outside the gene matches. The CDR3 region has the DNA TGCGCCAGCAGCTCTAGCGGCTGCTCCTACAATGAGCAGTTCTTC. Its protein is CASSSSGCSYNEQFF.

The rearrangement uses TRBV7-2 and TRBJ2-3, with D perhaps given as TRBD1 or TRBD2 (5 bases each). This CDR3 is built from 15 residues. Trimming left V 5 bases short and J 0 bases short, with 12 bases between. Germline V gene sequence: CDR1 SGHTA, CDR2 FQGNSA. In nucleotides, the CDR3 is TGTGCCAGCAGCCCGGGGCAGCGCAGCACAGATACGCAGTATTTT. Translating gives CASSPGQRSTDTQYF.